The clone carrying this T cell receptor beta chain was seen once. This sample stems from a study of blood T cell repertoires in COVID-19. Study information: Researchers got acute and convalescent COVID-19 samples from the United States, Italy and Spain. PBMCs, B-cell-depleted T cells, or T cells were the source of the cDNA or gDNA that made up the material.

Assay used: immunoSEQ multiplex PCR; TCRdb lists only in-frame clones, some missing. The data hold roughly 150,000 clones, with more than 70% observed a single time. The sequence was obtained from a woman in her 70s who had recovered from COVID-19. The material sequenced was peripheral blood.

CDR3 residues: CASTPTSGGGDTQYF. As DNA, the CDR3 is TGTGCCAGCACCCCGACTAGCGGGGGTGGAGATACGCAGTATTTT. The chain combines TRBV6-1 with TRBJ2-3; 12 nucleotides line up with TRBD2. Germline V gene lookup returns CDR1 MNHNS and CDR2 SASEGT. J lost 5 bases, V lost 7 bases, and 7 bases had no gene match. This CDR3 comprises 15 residues.